The rows below give T cell receptor beta chains drawn from one sample of a study of cytomegalovirus exposure and HLA in healthy donors. Here immunoSEQ multiplex PCR was the method, and the copy in TCRdb shows in-frame clones only, minus some. The table lists about 140,000 clones, approximately 84% of them singletons. The sample was PBMCs. The receptors stem from a woman in her 40s in good health and CMV-seronegative. CDR3s include the opening cysteine and the closing phenylalanine or tryptophan. The order of the fields is V gene, J gene, clone size, D gene, CDR3 protein, CDR3 DNA. The D gene is left open where the match is weak. The size entry is marked missing in some rows and otherwise reads once, few, many or a size class.

>TRBV10-2|TRBJ2-2|.|TRBD1
CASNLRIGQGVRKDTGELFF
TGCGCCAGCAACCTACGTATTGGACAGGGAGTTCGGAAGGACACCGGGGAGCTGTTTTTT
>TRBV2|TRBJ1-5|few|.
CASLKAEGQPQHF
TGTGCCAGCCTAAAGGCAGAGGGACAGCCCCAGCATTTT
>TRBV4-3|TRBJ2-7|few|TRBD2
CASSQEAPRGGRLAGGSYEQYF
TGCGCCAGCAGCCAAGAGGCCCCTCGGGGGGGGCGACTAGCGGGAGGGTCCTACGAGCAGTACTTC
>TRBV7-9|TRBJ1-5|.|.
CASSLGSSREDQPQHF
TGTGCCAGCAGCTTAGGGAGTAGCCGGGAGGATCAGCCCCAGCATTTT
>TRBV28|TRBJ2-1|.|TRBD2
CASRHYGGEGQTEQFF
TGTGCCAGCAGACATTACGGGGGGGAGGGCCAGACTGAGCAGTTCTTC
>TRBV9|TRBJ2-5|.|TRBD2
CASSVGGSGSQETQYF
TGTGCCAGCAGCGTAGGAGGAAGCGGGAGCCAAGAGACCCAGTACTTC
>TRBV2|TRBJ2-7|.|TRBD2
CASSELVGGIYEQYF
TGTGCCAGCAGTGAATTAGTGGGAGGGATCTACGAGCAGTACTTC
>TRBV6-5|TRBJ1-1|once|.
CASSPTGFTEAFF
TGTGCCAGCAGTCCCACAGGGTTCACTGAAGCTTTCTTT
>TRBV10-3|TRBJ1-4|.|TRBD1
CAISRTPGGYEKLFF
TGTGCCATCAGCCGCACTCCAGGGGGCTATGAAAAACTGTTTTTT
>TRBV15|TRBJ2-5|.|.
CATSRVGETQYF
TGTGCCACCAGCAGAGTCGGAGAGACCCAGTACTTC
>TRBV7-8|TRBJ2-3|.|.
CASNNRVGDTQYF
TGTGCCAGCAATAACAGGGTGGGAGATACGCAGTATTTT
>TRBV2|TRBJ2-7|.|.
CASSEGDGGFYEQYF
TGTGCCAGCAGTGAAGGAGATGGCGGGTTCTACGAGCAGTACTTC
>TRBV28|TRBJ1-2|.|.
CASSSGLSGYGYTF
TGTGCCAGCAGTTCCGGTCTCAGCGGGTATGGCTACACCTTC
>TRBV5-1|TRBJ1-1|.|.
CASRTQGFHTEAFF
TGCGCCAGCAGGACTCAGGGGTTTCACACTGAAGCTTTCTTT
>TRBV28|TRBJ1-3|.|.
CASRNKRGRSGNTIYF
TGTGCCAGCAGAAATAAGAGAGGCCGCTCTGGAAACACCATATATTTT
>TRBV28|TRBJ1-3|.|.
CASSFLSGAGNTIYF
TGTGCCAGCAGTTTCTTGTCCGGGGCTGGAAACACCATATATTTT
>TRBV5-4|TRBJ1-2|.|.
CASSLDQEGYGYTF
TGTGCCAGCAGCTTGGATCAGGAAGGCTATGGCTACACCTTC
>TRBV19|TRBJ1-4|.|TRBD1
CASRDRGGTNEKLFF
TGTGCCAGCCGGGACAGGGGAGGAACTAATGAAAAACTGTTTTTT
>TRBV19|TRBJ1-2|.|.
CASRPRGDGYGYTF
TGTGCCAGTAGACCCAGAGGTGATGGCTATGGCTACACCTTC
>TRBV15|TRBJ1-3|.|.
CATSSTGIRGNTIYF
TGTGCCACCAGCAGCACAGGGATCCGTGGAAACACCATATATTTT
>TRBV25-1|TRBJ1-1|.|.
CASSDPGQREAFF
TGTGCCAGCAGTGATCCCGGACAGAGGGAAGCTTTCTTT
>TRBV6-5|TRBJ1-3|few|TRBD1
CASSYQGAGNTIYF
TGTGCCAGCAGTTACCAGGGGGCGGGAAACACCATATATTTT
>TRBV21-1|TRBJ2-1|.|.
CIRPGNEQFF
TGTATTAGGCCGGGGAATGAGCAGTTCTTC
>TRBV7-3|TRBJ2-2|.|.
CASSLRPGAGELFF
TGTGCCAGCAGCCTCAGGCCGGGGGCCGGGGAGCTGTTTTTT
>TRBV19|TRBJ2-2|.|.
CASSLGSGELFF
TGTGCCAGTAGTCTAGGGAGCGGGGAGCTGTTTTTT
>TRBV21-1|TRBJ2-3|.|.
CASSKEDSGSIDTQYF
TGTGCCAGCAGCAAAGAAGATAGCGGGAGTATAGATACGCAGTATTTT